This is a list of T cell receptor beta chains from one sample in a study of siplizumab effects on memory and regulatory T cells. The method was immunoSEQ multiplex PCR; TCRdb's version includes in-frame clones alone and lacks a portion of them. The sample includes roughly 100,000 clones, 92% of them seen just once. Material for sequencing was CD4+ T cells sorted from blood. These receptors were taken from a human donor in good health. CDR3s include the opening cysteine and the closing phenylalanine or tryptophan. Size tells how often a clone was seen (once, few, many) or the class of an expanded clone, and some rows leave it out.

v_call clone_size cdr3_aa
TRBV19 . CASSISGLAGGEQYF
TRBV5-4 . CASSLYNEKLFF
TRBV6-5 . CASSYRSLETQYF
TRBV14 . CASSQVLSLRTGELFF
TRBV28 once CASSTSYEQYF
TRBV18 . CASSRGMNTEAFF
TRBV7-9 . CASSLIREDGYTF
TRBV5-1 . CASSATGGSEAFF
TRBV6-1 . CASSRDRGANQPQHF
TRBV7-2 . CASSPRYYEQYF
TRBV15 . CATSRDFSGRADTQYF
TRBV7-9 . CASSLIQGRDGQYF
TRBV4-2 . CASSQAGTENTGELFF
TRBV5-1 . CASSLGTAGYSPLHF
TRBV6-5 . CASSYSREHNEQFF
TRBV7-9 . CASSFNQGSDEQYF
TRBV9 . CASSVGSSALYEQYF
TRBV7-9 . CASSSDRGRLYEQYF